This note documents a single T cell receptor (beta chain) sequence. As yet, its antigen is unknown. A read error may account for a junction end that differs from germline. The CDR3 has 15 amino acids. Germline-derived CDR1 and CDR2 are KGHDR and SFDVKD. This record belongs to a study of CD8+CD57+ T cells in acquired aplastic anemia. Study results and caveats: Levels of CD8+ Simpson's diversity were not significantly distinct in patients versus controls.

Investigators profiled TCR beta VDJ and CDR3 from genomic DNA template. MiXCR, applied by TCRdb to the reads, yields one record per CDR3 protein. This sample has 350,000 to 450,000 distinct CDR3 sequences, with roughly 64% found just once. The rearrangement uses TRBV24-1 and TRBJ1-2; a possible D gene is TRBD1 (6 bases). The sequencing sample was made of sorted CD4+, CD8+, or CD8+CD57+ T cells (not recorded which) from PBMCs. The clonotype originates from a human donor in good health, serving as a control. CDR3 nucleotide sequence: TGTGCCACCAGTGATTCGGGGGGCAGGGCAATTGGCCACACCTTC. This encodes CATSDSGGRAIGHTF.